This T cell receptor (beta chain) was recovered during a study of T cell responses to AZD1222 COVID-19 vaccine. CDR1 is SGHTA and CDR2 is FQGNSA in the germline V gene. The CDR3 runs 12 residues. Trimming pared 4 bases from V and 2 bases from J, leaving 4 bases between. TCRdb's copy holds only in-frame clones and misses some; the assay was immunoSEQ multiplex PCR. The table has 250,000 to 300,000 clones, approximately 94% seen once. The chain is built from TRBV7-2 and TRBJ2-3; no clear D. Here the sequenced sample was peripheral blood, taken 28 days after the second AZD1222 dose. This clonotype originated in an adult who received the AZD1222 COVID-19 vaccine. CDR3 in DNA: TGTGCCAGCAGCTCTCTCACAGATACGCAGTATTTT. It is translated as CASSSLTDTQYF.